These 24 T cell receptor beta chains came from one sample sequenced in a study of blood T cell repertoires in COVID-19 (dated by TCRdb to 2019 to 2021). Receptor amplification or capture employed the immunoSEQ multiplex PCR assay. Entries here come from immuneACCESS through TCRdb and include only in-frame sequences with V and J called. Some clones fail to appear in such tables; in the studies checked, an unresolved V gene covers under half of the shortfall, and the cause of the remainder is unknown. Present in this sample are 75,000 to 90,000 clones, roughly 91% of which were seen just once. Of the sample, around 0.97% falls within the top ten clones. Sequences were obtained from peripheral blood. The receptors were gathered from a woman aged 45 to 65 in a cohort sampled during active COVID-19.

This chain joins TRBV2 and TRBJ2-3; D perhaps matches TRBD2 (6 bases). This CDR3 is built from 15 residues. CDR1 is SNHLY, CDR2 FYNNEI, per germline. Trimming shortened V by 2 bases and J by 4 bases, and 13 bases separated the two germline ends. The CDR3 loop is CASSEIGGTPDTQYF. In nucleotides, the CDR3 is TGTGCCAGCAGTGAAATTGGCGGGACCCCAGATACGCAGTATTTT.

The rearrangement joins TRBV19 to TRBJ2-3, with 9 bases that match TRBD1. Germline V gives CDR1 LNHDA, CDR2 SQIVND (reference sequence). Germline trimming cut 10 bases from V and 6 bases from J; bases unmatched to any gene: 5. This CDR3 spans 12 amino acids. The CDR3 sequence: CATGTGTDTQYF. In nucleotides, the CDR3 is TGTGCCACTGGGACAGGGACTGATACGCAGTATTTT.

This chain links TRBV27 with TRBJ1-1, with 9 positions matching TRBD1. This CDR3 has 16 amino acids. After removal of 5 bases from V and 4 bases from J, the junction contained 11 bases not matched to a gene. Germline loops: CDR1 MNHEY, CDR2 SMNVEV (reference sequence). The DNA for the CDR3 is TGTGCCAGCAGTCGCACGACAGGGGGTAGGGGCACTGAAGCTTTCTTT. Protein product: CASSRTTGGRGTEAFF.

The CDR3 spells CASSQGVTVPIQYF. DNA for the CDR3: TGCGCCAGCAGCCAAGGAGTCACGGTCCCTATTCAGTACTTC. The V gene is TRBV4-1, the J gene TRBJ2-4; D not certain. The CDR3 covers 14 residues. Trimming took off 1 base at V and 10 bases at J, with 14 bases between the two ends. Germline CDR1 and CDR2: MGHRA and YSYEKL.

The chain uses TRBV6-4 and TRBJ2-1; 10 bases agree with TRBD1. Trimming took 8 bases from V and 9 from J; bases not matched to a gene: 16. Germline loops: CDR1 MRHNA, CDR2 SNTAGT. CDR3 length: 16 residues. The CDR3 loop reads CASDPAGQGSSCEQFF. CDR3 DNA: TGTGCCAGCGACCCGGCGGGACAGGGGTCTAGTTGTGAGCAGTTCTTC.

V gene TRBV5-1 combines with J gene TRBJ1-2, with 9 nucleotides matching TRBD1. Germline values: CDR1 SGHRS, CDR2 YFSETQ. Losses at the gene ends were 4 bases for V and 3 bases for J; bases not matched to a gene: 13. The CDR3 totals 17 residues. CDR3 DNA: TGCGCCAGCAGCGATCAACCCCCGGGACAGGGCGACTATGGCTACACCTTC. It codes for CASSDQPPGQGDYGYTF.

The V gene is TRBV28, the J gene TRBJ1-2; unclear D gene. The germline gives CDR1 MDHEN, CDR2 SYDVKM. Trimming took off 10 bases at V and 8 bases at J, with 11 bases between the two ends. The CDR3 runs 10 residues. CDR3 DNA: TGTGCCACCGCCCGTGAGGGCTACACCTTC. Protein product: CATAREGYTF.

CDR3 region: CASRIAGQGTGELFF. CDR3 sequence (DNA): TGTGCCAGTCGGATAGCGGGACAGGGCACCGGGGAGCTGTTTTTT. The chain combines TRBV19 with TRBJ2-2; tentatively, D is TRBD1 (9 bases). This CDR3 is 15 amino acids long. The V gene's germline CDR1 is LNHDA and CDR2 SQIVND (reference sequence). V gave up 8 bases and J gave up 4 bases, with 17 bases separating them.

V gene TRBV7-2 combines with J gene TRBJ2-7; D unclear. V was clipped by 1 base and J by 2 bases, with 15 bases between them. CDR3 length equals 16 residues. Germline CDR1 reads SGHTA; CDR2 reads FQGNSA. Here the CDR3 reads CASSLVGSGATYEQYF. The CDR3 nucleotides are TGTGCCAGCAGCTTAGTGGGTTCCGGAGCGACCTACGAGCAGTACTTC. Full variable domain (remainder filled in from reference TRBV7-2 and TRBJ2-7): GAGVSQSPSNKVTEKGKDVELRCDPISGHTALYWYRQSLGQGLEFLIYFQGNSAPDKSGLPSDRFSAERTGGSVSTLTIQRTQQEDSAVYLCASSLVGSGATYEQYFGPGTRLTVT.

The V gene is TRBV4-2, the J gene TRBJ1-2; tentative D call: TRBD1 (5 bases). Per the germline V gene, CDR1 is LGHNA and CDR2 is YNFKEQ. V dropped 0 bases and J dropped 5 bases, with 16 bases sitting between them. This CDR3 comprises 16 residues. Here the CDR3 reads CASSQDPQVSLYGYTF. The CDR3 nucleotides read TGTGCCAGCAGCCAAGATCCACAGGTTTCGCTGTATGGCTACACCTTC.

The J gene is TRBJ1-4, the V gene TRBV30; TRBD1 matches 8 bases. The CDR3 has 17 amino acids. CDR1 is GTSNPN and CDR2 is SVGIG in the germline V gene (reference sequence). Trimming removed 2 bases from V and 6 bases from J; junction bases left unmatched: 14. CDR3 region: CAWSTPRQGPSHEKLFF. The CDR3 nucleotides read TGTGCCTGGAGTACCCCGCGACAGGGGCCTTCTCATGAAAAACTGTTTTTT.

The rearrangement links TRBV9 to TRBJ1-2; 7 nucleotides line up with TRBD1. Germline V lookup: CDR1 SGDLS, CDR2 YYNGEE. The CDR3 is made up of 14 amino acids. V lost 4 bases, J lost 4 bases, and 7 bases stayed unmatched. The CDR3 here is CASSSLGGGYGYTF. The CDR3 nucleotides read TGTGCCAGCAGCTCCTTAGGGGGCGGCTATGGCTACACCTTC.

The chain links TRBV2 to TRBJ2-7, with a tentative D call TRBD2 (6 bases). CDR1 and CDR2 from the germline V gene are SNHLY and FYNNEI. The CDR3 has 16 amino acids. The V end was cut by 4 bases, the J end by 0 bases, with 16 bases between. In DNA form, the CDR3 reads TGTGCCAGCAGTGTCATGGGGGAGGTGACCTCCTACGAGCAGTACTTC. Its translation is CASSVMGEVTSYEQYF.

This chain links TRBV30 with TRBJ2-7, with a tentative D call TRBD1 (5 bases). Germline CDR1 and CDR2: GTSNPN and SVGIG (reference sequence). The CDR3 sequence is 15 residues long. V was pared by 2 bases and J by 5 bases, with 19 bases between. In DNA form, the CDR3 reads TGTGCCTGGAGTAGAGGCACAGGACCTATGGACGAGCAGTACTTC. It yields the protein CAWSRGTGPMDEQYF.

The chain uses TRBV19 and TRBJ1-5, with D tentatively TRBD1 (5 bases). Trimming removed 3 bases at V and 9 bases at J, with 15 bases between. The CDR3 sequence is 14 residues long. Per germline, CDR1 LNHDA and CDR2 SQIVND (reference sequence). The CDR3 DNA reads TGTGCCAGTAGTATGGGGGGTAAGGACTCGCCCCAGCATTTT. This gives the protein CASSMGGKDSPQHF.

The genes are TRBV11-2 and TRBJ2-7; 9 bases line up with TRBD2. The length of the CDR3 is 16 residues. Losses at the gene ends were 5 bases for V and 2 bases for J; bases not matched to a gene: 10. Germline CDR1 and CDR2: SGHAT and FQNNGV. In DNA form, the CDR3 reads TGTGCCAGCAGCCCCCGATCGGGACTAGCCGCCTACGAGCAGTACTTC. This codes for CASSPRSGLAAYEQYF.

J is TRBJ1-1 and V is TRBV11-2; D is perhaps TRBD1 (5 bases). V was shortened by 1 base and J by 0 bases, with 9 bases between the two germline ends. Per the germline V gene, CDR1 is SGHAT and CDR2 is FQNNGV. The CDR3 covers 15 residues. The CDR3 region is CASSLGRGMNTEAFF. CDR3 DNA sequence: TGTGCCAGCAGCTTAGGGCGGGGGATGAACACTGAAGCTTTCTTT.

The gene calls are TRBV11-2 and TRBJ2-5; D might be TRBD1 (6 bases). This CDR3 region has 15 residues. Trimming pared 4 bases from V and 1 base from J, leaving 13 bases between. Germline loops: CDR1 SGHAT, CDR2 FQNNGV. CDR3 amino acids: CASSSRRTVQETQYF. The CDR3 region has the DNA TGTGCCAGCAGCTCTCGTCGGACAGTCCAAGAGACCCAGTACTTC.

The genes are TRBV6-2 or TRBV6-3 and TRBJ2-3, with 10 bases fitting TRBD2. V lost 4 bases to trimming and J lost 2 bases; unmatched junction nucleotides: 12. Germline V lookup: CDR1 MNHEY, CDR2 SVGEGT. There are 18 residues in the CDR3. The CDR3 region has the DNA TGTGCCAGCAGTTTCAGGACTAGCGGAACCTCTATCACAGATACGCAGTATTTT. The encoded protein is CASSFRTSGTSITDTQYF.

The chain recombines TRBV9 with TRBJ1-2, with a weak D call TRBD1 (5 bases). Germline CDR1 is SGDLS and CDR2 is YYNGEE. The V and J ends lost 0 bases and 6 bases respectively, with 12 bases between them. The CDR3 extends over 14 amino acids. CDR3 loop: CASSVETTADGYTF. CDR3 sequence (DNA): TGTGCCAGCAGCGTAGAAACGACAGCCGATGGCTACACCTTC.

The chain couples TRBV19 to TRBJ2-1; possible D gene TRBD2, 6 bases. Germline lookup yields CDR1 LNHDA and CDR2 SQIVND (reference sequence). CDR3 length equals 14 residues. V was trimmed by 5 bases and J by 12 bases, leaving 20 bases between them. CDR3 loop: CASSLGVAAIRQFF. CDR3 sequence (DNA): TGTGCCAGTAGTCTTGGAGTAGCGGCCATAAGGCAGTTCTTC.

V gene TRBV28 combines with J gene TRBJ1-2, with TRBD1 matching 10 bases. This CDR3 is 15 amino acids long. The trim removed 4 bases at V and 6 bases at J, leaving 8 bases unmatched. Per germline, CDR1 MDHEN and CDR2 SYDVKM. This CDR3 reads CASSSTMTGGNGYTF. In DNA form, the CDR3 reads TGTGCCAGCAGTTCAACTATGACAGGGGGCAATGGCTACACCTTC.

This clone occurred a few times. The gene calls are TRBV6-5 and TRBJ1-1; 7 bases are shared with TRBD1. CDR1 is MNHEY, CDR2 SVGAGI, per germline. The CDR3 is 16 residues long. Trimming removed 2 bases from V and 0 bases from J; junction bases left unmatched: 6. CDR3 sequence: CASSYKGARLNTEAFF. For the CDR3, the DNA is TGTGCCAGCAGTTACAAGGGGGCGAGGTTGAACACTGAAGCTTTCTTT.

The chain joins TRBV29-1 to TRBJ1-1; D is uncertain. V was pared by 4 bases and J by 1 base, with 7 bases between. The CDR3 length is 12 residues. CDR1 is SQVTM and CDR2 is ANQGSEA in the germline V gene. In nucleotides, the CDR3 is TGCAGCGTTGTTTGGAGGAACACTGAAGCTTTCTTT. Encoded protein: CSVVWRNTEAFF.